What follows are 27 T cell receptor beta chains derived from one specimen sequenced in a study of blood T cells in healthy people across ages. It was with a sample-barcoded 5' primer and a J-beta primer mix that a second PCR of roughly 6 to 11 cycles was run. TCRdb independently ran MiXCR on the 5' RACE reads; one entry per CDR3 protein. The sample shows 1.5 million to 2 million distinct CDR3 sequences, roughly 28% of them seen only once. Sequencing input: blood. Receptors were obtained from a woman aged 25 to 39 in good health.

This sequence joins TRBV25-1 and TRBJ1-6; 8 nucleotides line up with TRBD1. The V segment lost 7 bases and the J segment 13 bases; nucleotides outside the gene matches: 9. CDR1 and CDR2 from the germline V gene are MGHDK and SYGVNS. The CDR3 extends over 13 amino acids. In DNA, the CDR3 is TGTGCCAGCAACGAAGGACAGGGACTTCCCCTCCACTTT. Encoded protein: CASNEGQGLPLHF.

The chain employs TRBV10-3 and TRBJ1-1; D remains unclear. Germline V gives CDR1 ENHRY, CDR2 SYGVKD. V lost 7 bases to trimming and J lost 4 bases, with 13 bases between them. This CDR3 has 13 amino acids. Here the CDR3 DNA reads TGTGCCATCATGTCGGGCGACGGCACTGAAGCTTTCTTT. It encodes CAIMSGDGTEAFF.

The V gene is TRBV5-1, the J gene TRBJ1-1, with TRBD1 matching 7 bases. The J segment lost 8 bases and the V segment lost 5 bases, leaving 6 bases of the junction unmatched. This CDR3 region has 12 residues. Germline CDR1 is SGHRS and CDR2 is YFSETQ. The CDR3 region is CASSEPTGEAFF. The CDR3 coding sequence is TGCGCCAGCAGTGAACCGACAGGGGAAGCTTTCTTT.

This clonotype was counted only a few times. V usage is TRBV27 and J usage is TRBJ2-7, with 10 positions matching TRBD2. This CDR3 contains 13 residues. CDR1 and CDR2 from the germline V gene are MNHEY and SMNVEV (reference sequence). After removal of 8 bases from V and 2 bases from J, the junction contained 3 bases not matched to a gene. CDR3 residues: CASWLAGAYEQYF. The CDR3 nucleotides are TGTGCCAGCTGGCTAGCGGGAGCCTACGAGCAGTACTTC.

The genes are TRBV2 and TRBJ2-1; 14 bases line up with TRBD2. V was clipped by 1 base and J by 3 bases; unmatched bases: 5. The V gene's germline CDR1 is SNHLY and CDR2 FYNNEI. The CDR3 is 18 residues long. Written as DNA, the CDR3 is TGTGCCAGCAGTGAAGGGGGACTAGCGGGAGTAGGCTACAATGAGCAGTTCTTC. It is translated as CASSEGGLAGVGYNEQFF. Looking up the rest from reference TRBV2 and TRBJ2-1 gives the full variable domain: EPEVTQTPSHQVTQMGQEVILRCVPISNHLYFYWYRQILGQKVEFLVSFYNNEISEKSEIFDDQFSVERPDGSNFTLKIRSTKLEDSAMYFCASSEGGLAGVGYNEQFFGPGTRLTVL.

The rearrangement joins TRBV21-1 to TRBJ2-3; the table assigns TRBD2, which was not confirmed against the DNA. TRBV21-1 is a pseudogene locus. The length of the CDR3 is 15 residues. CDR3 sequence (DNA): TGTGCCAGCAGCAAAGCGCGCGGGAGGGTGGATACGCAGTATTTT. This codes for CASSKARGRVDTQYF.

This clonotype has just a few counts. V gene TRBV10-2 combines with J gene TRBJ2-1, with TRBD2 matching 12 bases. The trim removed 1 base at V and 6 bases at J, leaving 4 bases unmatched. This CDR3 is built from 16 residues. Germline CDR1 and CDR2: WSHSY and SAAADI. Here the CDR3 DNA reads TGCGCCAGCAGTGAGTTTCTAGCGGGAGGGTTCAATGAGCAGTTCTTC. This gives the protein CASSEFLAGGFNEQFF.

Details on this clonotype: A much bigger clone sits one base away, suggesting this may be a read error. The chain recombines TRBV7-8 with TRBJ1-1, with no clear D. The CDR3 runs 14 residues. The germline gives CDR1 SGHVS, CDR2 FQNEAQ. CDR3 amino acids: CASSLGTSNTGAFF. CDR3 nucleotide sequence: TGTGCCAGCAGCTTAGGCACCTCGAACACTGGAGCTTTCTTT.

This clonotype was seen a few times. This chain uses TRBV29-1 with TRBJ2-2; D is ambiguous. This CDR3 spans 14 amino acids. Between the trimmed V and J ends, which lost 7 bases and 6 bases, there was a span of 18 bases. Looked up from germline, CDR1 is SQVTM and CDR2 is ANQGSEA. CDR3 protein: CSALTPQTPGELFF. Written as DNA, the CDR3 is TGCAGCGCCCTGACTCCTCAGACCCCCGGGGAGCTGTTTTTT.

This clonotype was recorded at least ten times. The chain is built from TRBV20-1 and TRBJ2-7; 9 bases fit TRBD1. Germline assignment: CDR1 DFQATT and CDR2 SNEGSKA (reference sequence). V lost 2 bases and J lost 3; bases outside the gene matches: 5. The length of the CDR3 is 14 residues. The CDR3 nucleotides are TGCAGTGCTAGACTGGGACAGGGAATCTACGAGCAGTACTTC. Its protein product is CSARLGQGIYEQYF.

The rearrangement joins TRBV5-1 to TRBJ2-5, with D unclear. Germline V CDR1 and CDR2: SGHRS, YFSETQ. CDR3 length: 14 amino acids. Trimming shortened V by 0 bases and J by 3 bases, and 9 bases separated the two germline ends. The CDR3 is CASSLGLYKETQYF. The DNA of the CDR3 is TGCGCCAGCAGCTTGGGACTGTACAAAGAGACCCAGTACTTC.

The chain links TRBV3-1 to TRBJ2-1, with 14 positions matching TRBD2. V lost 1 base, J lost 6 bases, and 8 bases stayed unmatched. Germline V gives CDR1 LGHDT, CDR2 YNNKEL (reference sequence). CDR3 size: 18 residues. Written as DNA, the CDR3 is TGTGCCAGCAGCCAAGTGACTAGCGGGAGGGCCCCCGGCAATGAGCAGTTCTTC. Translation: CASSQVTSGRAPGNEQFF.

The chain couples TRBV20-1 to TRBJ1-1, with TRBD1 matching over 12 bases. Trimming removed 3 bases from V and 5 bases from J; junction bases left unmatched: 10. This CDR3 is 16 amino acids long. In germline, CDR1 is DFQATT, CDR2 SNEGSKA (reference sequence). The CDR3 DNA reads TGCAGTGCTAGTGGGACAGGGGGCAGAAAAGGGACTGAAGCTTTCTTT. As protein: CSASGTGGRKGTEAFF.

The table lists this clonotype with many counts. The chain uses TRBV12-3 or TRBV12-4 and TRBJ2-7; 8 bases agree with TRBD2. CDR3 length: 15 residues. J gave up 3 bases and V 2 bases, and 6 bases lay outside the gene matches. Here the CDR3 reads CASSLMAGGYYEQYF. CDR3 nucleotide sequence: TGTGCCAGCAGTTTAATGGCGGGGGGTTACTACGAGCAGTACTTC.

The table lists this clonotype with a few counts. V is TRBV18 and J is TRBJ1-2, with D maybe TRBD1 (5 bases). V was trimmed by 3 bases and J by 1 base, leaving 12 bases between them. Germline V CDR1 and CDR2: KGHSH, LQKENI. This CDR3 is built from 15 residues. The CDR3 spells CASSPTGDHNYGYTF. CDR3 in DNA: TGTGCCAGCTCACCCACCGGGGACCATAACTATGGCTACACCTTC.

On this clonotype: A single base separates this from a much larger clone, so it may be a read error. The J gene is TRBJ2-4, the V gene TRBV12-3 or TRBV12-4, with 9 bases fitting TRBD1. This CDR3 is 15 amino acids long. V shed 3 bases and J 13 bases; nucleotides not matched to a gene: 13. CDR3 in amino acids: CASSLDRGVEDEQYF. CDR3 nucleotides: TGTGCCAGCAGTTTGGACAGGGGAGTTGAGGATGAGCAGTACTTC.

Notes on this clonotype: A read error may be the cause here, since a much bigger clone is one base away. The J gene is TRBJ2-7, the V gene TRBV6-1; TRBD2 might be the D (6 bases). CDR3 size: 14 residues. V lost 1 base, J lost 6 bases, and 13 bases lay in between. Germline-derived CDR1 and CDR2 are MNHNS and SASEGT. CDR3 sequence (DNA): TGTGCCAGCAGTGAAGTGGCGGGGCAAACCGAGCAGTACTTC. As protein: CASSEVAGQTEQYF.

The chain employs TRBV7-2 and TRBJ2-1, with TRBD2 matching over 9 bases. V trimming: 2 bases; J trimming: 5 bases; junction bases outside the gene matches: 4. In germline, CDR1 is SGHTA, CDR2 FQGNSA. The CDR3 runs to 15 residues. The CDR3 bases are TGTGCCAGCAGCTTAAGGGGACTAGCCGACAATGAGCAGTTCTTC. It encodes CASSLRGLADNEQFF.

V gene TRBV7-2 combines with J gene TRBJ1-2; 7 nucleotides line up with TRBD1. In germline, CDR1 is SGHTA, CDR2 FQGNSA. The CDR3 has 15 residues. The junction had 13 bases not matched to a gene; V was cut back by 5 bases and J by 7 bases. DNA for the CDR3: TGTGCCAGCAGCGGACTCCGGACAGGCAGGGGTGGCTACACCTTC. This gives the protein CASSGLRTGRGGYTF.

CDR3 amino acids: CASSFEQQPQHF. CDR3 coding DNA: TGTGCCAGCAGTTTTGAACAACAGCCCCAGCATTTT. The chain recombines TRBV7-9 with TRBJ1-5, with D unresolved. The CDR3 consists of 12 residues. V was pared by 6 bases and J by 7 bases, with 10 bases between. CDR1 and CDR2 (germline): SEHNR, FQNEAQ (reference sequence).

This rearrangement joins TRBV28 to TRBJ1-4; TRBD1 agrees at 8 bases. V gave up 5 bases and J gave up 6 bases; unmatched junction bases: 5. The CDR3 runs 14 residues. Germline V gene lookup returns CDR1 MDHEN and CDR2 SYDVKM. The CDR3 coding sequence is TGTGCCAGCAGTCGACAGGGGCGATATGAAAAACTGTTTTTT. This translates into CASSRQGRYEKLFF.

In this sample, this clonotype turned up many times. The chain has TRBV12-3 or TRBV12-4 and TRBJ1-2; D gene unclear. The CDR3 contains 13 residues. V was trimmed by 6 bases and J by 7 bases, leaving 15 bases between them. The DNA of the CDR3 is TGTGCCAGCAGCCGGGAGGGCGGGTTTGGCTACACCTTC. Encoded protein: CASSREGGFGYTF.

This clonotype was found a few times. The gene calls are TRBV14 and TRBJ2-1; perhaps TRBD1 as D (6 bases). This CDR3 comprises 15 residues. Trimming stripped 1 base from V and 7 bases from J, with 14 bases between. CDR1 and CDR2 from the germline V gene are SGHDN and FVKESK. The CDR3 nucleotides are TGTGCCAGCAGCCAAGGAGGGCGTAGGGGGAATGAGCAGTTCTTC. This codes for CASSQGGRRGNEQFF.

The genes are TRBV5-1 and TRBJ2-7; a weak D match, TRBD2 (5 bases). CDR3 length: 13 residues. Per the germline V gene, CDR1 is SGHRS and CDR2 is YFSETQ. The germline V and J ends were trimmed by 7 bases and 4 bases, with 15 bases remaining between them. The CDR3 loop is CASGSPPGYEQYF. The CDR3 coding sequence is TGCGCCAGCGGCAGTCCCCCGGGGTACGAGCAGTACTTC.

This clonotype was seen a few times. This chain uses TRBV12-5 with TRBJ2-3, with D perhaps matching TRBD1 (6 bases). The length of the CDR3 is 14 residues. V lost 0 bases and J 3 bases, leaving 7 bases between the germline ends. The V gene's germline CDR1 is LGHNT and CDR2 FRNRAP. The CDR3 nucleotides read TGTGCTAGTGGTTTGGTAGGGGGAACAGATACGCAGTATTTT. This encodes CASGLVGGTDTQYF.

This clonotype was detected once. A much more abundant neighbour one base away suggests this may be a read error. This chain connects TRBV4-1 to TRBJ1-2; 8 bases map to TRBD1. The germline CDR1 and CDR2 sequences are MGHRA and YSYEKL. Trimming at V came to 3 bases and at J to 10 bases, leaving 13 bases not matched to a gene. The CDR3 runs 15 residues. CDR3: CASSHGPTGERVYTF. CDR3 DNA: TGCGCCAGCAGCCATGGCCCGACAGGGGAACGGGTCTACACCTTC.

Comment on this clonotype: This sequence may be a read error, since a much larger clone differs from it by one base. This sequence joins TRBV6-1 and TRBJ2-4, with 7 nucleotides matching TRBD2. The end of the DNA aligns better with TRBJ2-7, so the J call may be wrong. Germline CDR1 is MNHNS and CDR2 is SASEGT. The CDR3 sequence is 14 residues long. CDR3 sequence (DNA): TGTGCCAGCAGTGAGGGGGGGGAGAAGGACGAGCAGTACTTC. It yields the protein CASSEGGEKDEQYF.